The clone carrying this T cell receptor (beta chain) appeared a single time. The sample contains more than one DNA sequence encoding this CDR3. Trimming pared 3 bases from V and 4 bases from J, leaving 7 bases between. The germline gives CDR1 LGHNA, CDR2 YSLEER. This CDR3 region has 12 residues. The data belong to a study of cytotoxic CD8 clonotypes in ibrutinib-treated CLL. Repertoires were generated with immunoSEQ multiplex PCR, while TCRdb's copy carries only in-frame clones and drops some. The sample has 300,000 to 400,000 clones, approximately 67% seen once. Here the sequenced sample was PBMCs, taken after 36 months of ibrutinib treatment. This TCR was recovered from a human donor with chronic lymphocytic leukemia. This chain joins TRBV4-3 and TRBJ2-7, with D unclear. CDR3 bases: TGCGCCAGCAGCCAGGGTGGGTACGAGCAGTACTTC. It translates to CASSQGGYEQYF.